This entry lists 2 T cell receptor beta chains sequenced from one sample in a study of control samples from healthy donors and cancer patients. Profiled with immunoSEQ multiplex PCR; TCRdb holds only in-frame clones, not every one. The sample has some 130,000 clones; around 93% are singletons. The sequenced sample consisted of blood. These receptors came from a man between 18 and 29 years old in good health.

This chain joins TRBV2 and TRBJ1-2, with D unclear. Germline assignment: CDR1 SNHLY and CDR2 FYNNEI. This CDR3 region has 11 residues. Trimming stripped 7 bases from V and 8 bases from J, with 11 bases between. CDR3 amino acids: CASTVAEGYTF. Here the CDR3 DNA reads TGTGCCAGCACCGTGGCTGAGGGCTACACCTTC.

The rearrangement uses TRBV4-1 and TRBJ2-7; 9 bases align to TRBD2. This CDR3 has 16 residues. V shed 4 bases and J 1 base; nucleotides not matched to a gene: 8. CDR1 MGHRA and CDR2 YSYEKL come from the germline V gene. CDR3 sequence reads: CASSRAEAGGSYEQYF. CDR3 DNA: TGCGCCAGCAGCCGGGCGGAGGCGGGGGGGTCCTACGAGCAGTACTTC.